One sample yielded the 30 T cell receptor beta chains listed below, sequenced in a study of blood T cell repertoires in COVID-19. Here immunoSEQ multiplex PCR was the method, and the copy in TCRdb shows in-frame clones only, minus some. The sample has around 70,000 clones; approximately 90% are singletons. Specimen: peripheral blood. The receptors originated from a woman aged 60-70 years with active COVID-19.

V gene TRBV7-2 combines with J gene TRBJ2-3; 12 positions agree with TRBD2. Germline values: CDR1 SGHTA, CDR2 FQGNSA. V shed 4 bases, J shed 4 bases, and the junction held 12 bases outside the gene matches. This CDR3 is 18 amino acids long. CDR3 nucleotide sequence: TGTGCCAGCAGCTCCTTTATTCTAGCGGGAGGGGGCTCAGATACGCAGTATTTT. Its translation: CASSSFILAGGGSDTQYF.

In this sample, this clone turned up once. The chain is built from TRBV30 and TRBJ2-7; tentatively, D is TRBD2 (5 bases). The CDR3 is 13 residues long. The V end lost 0 bases, the J end lost 1 base, and 7 bases lay between the germline ends. CDR1 and CDR2 from the germline V gene are GTSNPN and SVGIG (reference sequence). CDR3 bases: TGTGCCTGGAGTGTCGGGAAGTCCTACGAGCAGTACTTC. It yields the protein CAWSVGKSYEQYF.

The chain recombines TRBV2 with TRBJ1-2; D unresolved. The CDR3 loop spans 14 amino acids. Germline V gene data show CDR1 as SNHLY and CDR2 as FYNNEI. The germline V and J ends were trimmed by 7 bases and 2 bases, with 14 bases remaining between them. CDR3 in DNA: TGTGCCAGCACGAGTCAGAGCGCCAACTATGGCTACACCTTC. This encodes CASTSQSANYGYTF.

This clone was detected many times. The rearrangement uses TRBV30 and TRBJ1-1; D is possibly TRBD1 (5 bases). CDR1 and CDR2 from the germline V gene are GTSNPN and SVGIG (reference sequence). CDR3 size: 12 residues. V lost 8 bases, J lost 2 bases, and 12 bases lay in between. The CDR3 DNA reads as TGTGCCCAGCAGGGCCGCAACACTGAAGCTTTCTTT. It yields the protein CAQQGRNTEAFF.

This chain links TRBV6-2 or TRBV6-3 with TRBJ2-5, with a weak D call TRBD2 (6 bases). The CDR3 runs to 16 residues. The V and J ends lost 0 bases and 1 base respectively, with 12 bases between them. From germline, CDR1 is MNHEY and CDR2 SVGEGT. CDR3 nucleotide sequence: TGTGCCAGCAGTTACTCGGCGTCTAGCGCCCAAGAGACCCAGTACTTC. Encoded protein: CASSYSASSAQETQYF.

The chain links TRBV3-1 (or the pseudogene TRBV3-2) to TRBJ2-3; a possible D gene is TRBD2 (6 bases). This CDR3 has 17 residues. V was clipped by 0 bases and J by 6 bases, with 19 bases between them. Germline V gene sequence: CDR1 LGHDT, CDR2 YNNKEL (reference sequence). The CDR3 DNA follows: TGTGCCAGCAGCCAAGATTCCCCTGCGGGACTCCAGGATACGCAGTATTTT. Protein product: CASSQDSPAGLQDTQYF.

The V call is TRBV5-1, the J call TRBJ2-6, with D perhaps TRBD2 (5 bases). Trimming removed 4 bases at V and 0 bases at J, with 11 bases between. The germline V gene encodes CDR1 SGHRS and CDR2 YFSETQ. The CDR3 contains 16 residues. Here the CDR3 DNA reads TGCGCCAGCAGCCCCTTGGCGGGCTCTGGGGCCAACGTCCTGACTTTC. Its protein product is CASSPLAGSGANVLTF.

The genes are TRBV6-5 and TRBJ1-1; D unresolved. CDR3 length equals 14 residues. Germline CDR1 reads MNHEY; CDR2 reads SVGAGI. V lost 4 bases to trimming and J lost 2 bases, with 11 bases between them. CDR3 DNA: TGTGCCAGCAGTTCCCCCGGCGGTAACACTGAAGCTTTCTTT. Its protein product is CASSSPGGNTEAFF.

The chain joins TRBV28 to TRBJ1-2; D not certain. The CDR3 has 14 amino acids. CDR1 and CDR2 (germline): MDHEN, SYDVKM. V shed 6 bases and J shed 8 bases, with 19 bases lying between them. CDR3 DNA: TGTGCCAGCAGCCGTCCAGGATCACGGGGAGGCTACACCTTC. It codes for CASSRPGSRGGYTF.

J is TRBJ1-1 and V is TRBV28; D is undetermined. V shed 6 bases and J shed 4 bases, with 24 bases lying between them. Germline CDR1 and CDR2: MDHEN and SYDVKM. There are 17 residues in the CDR3. The CDR3 protein is CASRIIAALPGSTEAFF. CDR3 sequence (DNA): TGTGCCAGCAGAATTATAGCAGCACTCCCGGGGAGCACTGAAGCTTTCTTT.

CDR3 in amino acids: CASSDPRGGSYNSPLHF. CDR3 DNA sequence: TGTGCCAGCAGTGACCCGAGGGGGGGTTCCTATAATTCACCCCTCCACTTT. The V and J genes are TRBV28 and TRBJ1-6; a possible D gene is TRBD1 (6 bases). The CDR3 spans 17 residues. V was clipped by 5 bases and J by 1 base, with 15 bases between them. The germline V gene encodes CDR1 MDHEN and CDR2 SYDVKM.

The V call is TRBV21-1, the J call TRBJ1-2; the table calls TRBD1, which could not be checked here. TRBV21-1 is labeled a pseudogene. The CDR3 has 15 residues. CDR3 in amino acids: CASIIGQGVDYGYTF. Here the CDR3 DNA reads TGTGCCAGCATTATCGGACAGGGGGTTGACTATGGCTACACCTTC.

The chain has TRBV5-1 and TRBJ1-1; D gene uncertain. V gave up 7 bases and J gave up 4 bases, with 14 bases separating them. CDR1 is SGHRS and CDR2 is YFSETQ in the germline V gene. The CDR3 length is 13 residues. CDR3 nucleotides: TGCGCCAGCCAATATTCGTTCGGCACTGAAGCTTTCTTT. Amino acid sequence: CASQYSFGTEAFF.

CDR3 loop: CSASTGGDNEQFF. The CDR3 DNA reads TGCAGTGCTAGTACGGGAGGGGACAATGAGCAGTTCTTC. This sequence joins TRBV20-1 and TRBJ2-1, with 8 bases fitting TRBD2. The ends lost 3 bases at V and 5 bases at J; junction bases unmatched: 3. The CDR3 has 13 amino acids. Germline V gives CDR1 DFQATT, CDR2 SNEGSKA (reference sequence).

This chain uses TRBV11-2 with TRBJ2-4, with a tentative D call TRBD1 (6 bases). V was pared by 5 bases and J by 6 bases, with 11 bases between. The CDR3 totals 13 residues. The germline V gene has CDR1 SGHAT and CDR2 FQNNGV. CDR3 amino acids: CASSTGQRNIQYF. Here the CDR3 DNA reads TGTGCCAGCAGCACAGGACAGAGAAACATTCAGTACTTC.

The chain joins TRBV9 to TRBJ2-1; 12 positions match TRBD2. The CDR3 extends over 15 amino acids. The V gene end was trimmed by 2 bases and the J gene end by 6 bases; junction bases not matched to a gene: 3. Germline V CDR1 and CDR2: SGDLS, YYNGEE. The CDR3 reads CASSVASGRGNEQFF. The CDR3 nucleotides read TGTGCCAGCAGCGTGGCTAGCGGGAGGGGCAATGAGCAGTTCTTC. Looking up the rest from reference TRBV9 and TRBJ2-1 gives the full variable domain: DSGVTQTPKHLITATGQRVTLRCSPRSGDLSVYWYQQSLDQGLQFLIQYYNGEERAKGNILERFSAQQFPDLHSELNLSSLELGDSALYFCASSVASGRGNEQFFGPGTRLTVL.

This chain connects TRBV28 to TRBJ1-1, with 7 bases fitting TRBD1. CDR3 length: 14 amino acids. Germline CDR1 reads MDHEN; CDR2 reads SYDVKM. V dropped 6 bases and J dropped 1; count of bases not matched to a gene: 5. CDR3 coding DNA: TGTGCCAGCAGCCACAGGGGCCAGAACACTGAAGCTTTCTTT. Protein: CASSHRGQNTEAFF.

The genes are TRBV5-4 and TRBJ2-3, with TRBD2 matching over 7 bases. V was pared by 3 bases and J by 0 bases, with 16 bases of the junction left unmatched. CDR3 size: 19 residues. Germline CDR1 SGHNT, CDR2 YYREEE (reference sequence). DNA of the CDR3: TGTGCCAGCAGCTCGGAACCCCTCGGACTAGTTTCGAGCACAGATACGCAGTATTTT. This translates into CASSSEPLGLVSSTDTQYF.

The chain is built from TRBV6-8 and TRBJ2-7; D is unclear. Germline V gene data show CDR1 as MNHGY and CDR2 as SAAAGT. V gave up 0 bases and J gave up 6 bases, with 12 bases separating them. This CDR3 comprises 14 residues. The CDR3 reads CASSYSFDISEQYF. CDR3 DNA sequence: TGTGCCAGCAGTTACTCGTTTGACATAAGCGAGCAGTACTTC.

This clone was found once. The chain joins TRBV27 to TRBJ2-3; TRBD2 agrees at 12 bases. Germline CDR1 reads MNHEY; CDR2 reads SMNVEV (reference sequence). The trim removed 6 bases at V and 9 bases at J, leaving 10 bases unmatched. This CDR3 comprises 15 residues. In nucleotides, the CDR3 is TGTGCCAGCAGCCCTAGCGGGAGGGCCATGGTAACGCAGTATTTT. Translation: CASSPSGRAMVTQYF.

The J gene is TRBJ2-6, the V gene TRBV6-5; maybe TRBD2 (6 bases). CDR1 MNHEY and CDR2 SVGAGI come from the germline V gene. The CDR3 contains 15 residues. Trimming cost V 8 bases and J 2 bases, with 13 bases left between them. The CDR3 sequence: CASGRSGAGANVLTF. In nucleotides, the CDR3 is TGTGCCAGCGGGAGATCGGGGGCTGGGGCCAACGTCCTGACTTTC.

The rearrangement links TRBV2 to TRBJ1-4, with 7 bases matching TRBD1. V dropped 4 bases and J dropped 4; count of bases not matched to a gene: 6. Germline loops: CDR1 SNHLY, CDR2 FYNNEI. The CDR3 loop spans 15 amino acids. The CDR3, as DNA: TGTGCCAGCAGTGCCGGGACAGCTTATAATGAAAAACTGTTTTTT. This encodes CASSAGTAYNEKLFF.

V gene TRBV3-1 (or the pseudogene TRBV3-2) combines with J gene TRBJ1-2, with D hard to call. The V gene's germline CDR1 is LGHDT and CDR2 YNNKEL (reference sequence). With 2 bases removed from V and 6 bases from J, the gap between germline ends came to 19 bases. This CDR3 is built from 16 residues. As DNA, the CDR3 is TGTGCCAGCAGCCAATGGGGAGGGAGACGGACCGATGGCTACACCTTC. Its protein is CASSQWGGRRTDGYTF.

This chain links TRBV28 with TRBJ1-4, with a weak D call TRBD1 (5 bases). The germline V gene encodes CDR1 MDHEN and CDR2 SYDVKM. The V gene lost 4 bases and the J gene lost 8 bases, with 11 bases spanning the gap. The CDR3 is 13 amino acids. The CDR3: CASSSLGGEKLFF. The DNA for the CDR3 is TGTGCCAGCAGTTCCCTCGGGGGGGAAAAACTGTTTTTT.

This rearrangement joins TRBV5-6 to TRBJ1-2, with TRBD1 matching over 8 bases. In germline, CDR1 is SGHDT, CDR2 YYEEEE. CDR3 size: 14 residues. V shed 5 bases and J 4 bases; nucleotides not matched to a gene: 7. For the CDR3, the DNA is TGTGCCAGCAGACCTTGGACAGGGATCTATGGCTACACCTTC. The encoded protein is CASRPWTGIYGYTF.

The chain combines TRBV28 with TRBJ2-3; 8 bases are a match to TRBD1. The CDR3 is 15 residues long. The trim removed 7 bases at V and 2 bases at J, leaving 8 bases unmatched. The germline CDR1 and CDR2 sequences are MDHEN and SYDVKM. CDR3 protein: CASNPGGATTDTQYF. The CDR3 DNA reads TGTGCCAGCAACCCAGGGGGCGCAACCACAGATACGCAGTATTTT. Drawing the rest from reference TRBV28 and TRBJ2-3, the complete variable domain is DVKVTQSSRYLVKRTGEKVFLECVQDMDHENMFWYRQDPGLGLRLIYFSYDVKMKEKGDIPEGYSVSREKKERFSLILESASTNQTSMYLCASNPGGATTDTQYFGPGTRLTVL.

The chain links TRBV7-9 to TRBJ1-4, with D maybe TRBD1 (5 bases). This CDR3 region has 14 residues. Germline values: CDR1 SEHNR, CDR2 FQNEAQ (reference sequence). Trimming stripped 3 bases from V and 4 bases from J, with 9 bases between. The CDR3 loop is CASSFSGINEKLFF. The CDR3 coding sequence is TGTGCCAGCAGCTTCTCAGGGATTAATGAAAAACTGTTTTTT.

V gene TRBV28 combines with J gene TRBJ2-1, with D unresolved. Trimming shortened V by 5 bases and J by 5 bases, and 10 bases separated the two germline ends. Germline CDR1 reads MDHEN; CDR2 reads SYDVKM. CDR3 length: 13 residues. CDR3 in DNA: TGTGCCAGCAGTACCCGACACAACAATGAGCAGTTCTTC. This gives the protein CASSTRHNNEQFF.

The gene calls are TRBV2 and TRBJ2-4; TRBD2 aligns across 13 bases. The V gene end was trimmed by 0 bases and the J gene end by 1 base; junction bases not matched to a gene: 0. The germline V gene encodes CDR1 SNHLY and CDR2 FYNNEI. The CDR3 totals 17 residues. The chain's CDR3 is CASSEALAGGAKNIQYF. Written as DNA, the CDR3 is TGTGCCAGCAGTGAAGCACTAGCGGGAGGGGCCAAAAACATTCAGTACTTC.

The chain joins TRBV15 to TRBJ2-3; D gene unclear. V was trimmed by 1 base and J by 2 bases, leaving 16 bases between them. The CDR3 loop spans 17 amino acids. Germline CDR1 and CDR2: LNHNV and YYDKDF (reference sequence). The CDR3 sequence is CATSRVLGQATTDTQYF. The CDR3 coding sequence is TGTGCCACCAGCAGAGTCCTCGGCCAGGCCACCACAGATACGCAGTATTTT.